Listed below are T cell receptor beta chains from one sample, sequenced in a study of cytomegalovirus exposure and HLA in healthy donors. Some clones are missing from TCRdb's copy, which holds only in-frame ones; the method was immunoSEQ multiplex PCR. The data hold approximately 150,000 clones, with roughly 79% observed a single time. The sequencing sample was made of PBMCs. The origin of the receptors is a woman aged 18-29 years in good health and CMV-seropositive. Both conserved end residues are part of each CDR3. Fields, in order: J gene, D gene, CDR3 length, clone size, V gene, CDR3 DNA, CDR3 protein. D genes are given only for firm matches. Clone size, where shown, is once, few, many, or a class for clones that have expanded.

J: TRBJ1-4; D: TRBD1; length: 15; size: -; V: TRBV2; DNA: TGTGCCAGCAGCGTGGACAGGGCAACTAATGAAAAACTGTTTTTT; CDR3: CASSVDRATNEKLFF
J: TRBJ1-1; D: TRBD1; length: 14; size: -; V: TRBV5-4; DNA: TGTGCCAGCAGCTGGGACAGGGGTAACACTGAAGCTTTCTTT; CDR3: CASSWDRGNTEAFF
J: TRBJ2-3; D: TRBD1; length: 16; size: -; V: TRBV5-1; DNA: TGCGCCAGCAGCTCGTTCCGGGACAGGGGGCCAGATACGCAGTATTTT; CDR3: CASSSFRDRGPDTQYF
J: TRBJ2-1; D: -; length: 13; size: -; V: TRBV15; DNA: TGTGCCACCAGCAGAGATTATACTGATGAGCAGTTCTTC; CDR3: CATSRDYTDEQFF
J: TRBJ1-1; D: -; length: 14; size: -; V: TRBV9; DNA: TGTGCCAGCACCCGGGGGGGTTCCCCCAGTGAAGCTTTCTTT; CDR3: CASTRGGSPSEAFF
J: TRBJ1-5; D: TRBD1; length: 13; size: -; V: TRBV5-6; DNA: TGTGCCCGAATCGGGACAGACAATCAGCCCCAGCATTTT; CDR3: CARIGTDNQPQHF
J: TRBJ1-3; D: -; length: 14; size: -; V: TRBV5-1; DNA: TGCGCCAGCAGCTTGGACAGCTCTGGAAACACCATATATTTT; CDR3: CASSLDSSGNTIYF
J: TRBJ1-1; D: -; length: 15; size: -; V: TRBV11-2; DNA: TGTGCCAGCAGCTTAAATCCGGGACAGAACACTGAAGCTTTCTTT; CDR3: CASSLNPGQNTEAFF
J: TRBJ2-7; D: TRBD1; length: 12; size: -; V: TRBV12-5; DNA: TGTGCTAGTGGCCCCGACAGGGGCGAGCAGTACTTC; CDR3: CASGPDRGEQYF
J: TRBJ2-1; D: TRBD1; length: 16; size: -; V: TRBV18; DNA: TGTGCCAGCTCACCATGGGGACAGGGGTCCTACAATGAGCAGTTCTTC; CDR3: CASSPWGQGSYNEQFF
J: TRBJ2-1; D: TRBD2; length: 15; size: -; V: TRBV28; DNA: TGTGCCAGCAATAGCGGGGGGCCCGGGGCAGGTGAGCAGTTCTTC; CDR3: CASNSGGPGAGEQFF
J: TRBJ2-5; D: TRBD2; length: 16; size: -; V: TRBV5-6; DNA: TGTGCCAGCAGCCCGGTGGCGGGGGGTAGTGAAGAGACCCAGTACTTC; CDR3: CASSPVAGGSEETQYF
J: TRBJ1-5; D: -; length: 12; size: -; V: TRBV7-8; DNA: TGTGCCAGCGGAAGCGCAGATCAGCCCCAGCATTTT; CDR3: CASGSADQPQHF
J: TRBJ2-1; D: -; length: 15; size: -; V: TRBV11-1; DNA: TGTGCCAGCAGCCTAACAGGGTTAGGTAGGAATGAGCAGTTCTTC; CDR3: CASSLTGLGRNEQFF
J: TRBJ2-3; D: -; length: 13; size: -; V: TRBV7-2; DNA: TGTGCCTCGCAGGGCGGTCTACTGGATACGCAGTATTTT; CDR3: CASQGGLLDTQYF
J: TRBJ2-7; D: -; length: 11; size: -; V: TRBV28; DNA: TGTGCCAGCAGAAGCAACTACGAGCAGTACTTC; CDR3: CASRSNYEQYF
J: TRBJ1-2; D: -; length: 14; size: once; V: TRBV5-8; DNA: TGTGCCAGCAGCTTGGCAGGGTCGACCTATGGCTACACCTTC; CDR3: CASSLAGSTYGYTF
J: TRBJ2-6; D: -; length: 17; size: -; V: TRBV9; DNA: TGTGCCAGCAGCGGACAGGACTTCCCCTCTGGGGCCAACGTCCTGACTTTC; CDR3: CASSGQDFPSGANVLTF
J: TRBJ1-2; D: -; length: 14; size: -; V: TRBV19; DNA: TGTGCCAGTAGTATCACTCCCACTAACTATGGCTACACCTTC; CDR3: CASSITPTNYGYTF
J: TRBJ2-2; D: TRBD1; length: 19; size: -; V: TRBV5-1; DNA: TGCGCCAGCAGCCTGAAAGGATCAACGGGACAGGGGACCACCGGGGAGCTGTTTTTT; CDR3: CASSLKGSTGQGTTGELFF
J: TRBJ2-5; D: TRBD2; length: 14; size: -; V: TRBV15; DNA: TGTGCCACCAGCAGGAATCTAGCGGCTGAGACCCAGTACTTC; CDR3: CATSRNLAAETQYF
J: TRBJ1-5; D: TRBD1; length: 17; size: -; V: TRBV5-1; DNA: TGCGCCAGCAGCGAGGGACAGAAAATGCGGTCAGCTCAGCCCCAGCATTTT; CDR3: CASSEGQKMRSAQPQHF
J: TRBJ2-1; D: -; length: 15; size: -; V: TRBV4-2; DNA: TGTGCCAGCAGCCAAGATCGGGACTCATACAATGAGCAGTTCTTC; CDR3: CASSQDRDSYNEQFF
J: TRBJ2-7; D: -; length: 13; size: -; V: TRBV30; DNA: TGTGCCTGGAGCAGTACTATGGGAGAGAGGCAGTACTTC; CDR3: CAWSSTMGERQYF
J: TRBJ1-2; D: -; length: 14; size: -; V: TRBV30; DNA: TGTGCCTGGAATTTGGAACAGCTCAACTATGGCTACACCTTC; CDR3: CAWNLEQLNYGYTF
J: TRBJ1-2; D: TRBD1; length: 15; size: -; V: TRBV15; DNA: TGTGCCACCAGCAGCTACGACCTGGACAGGACCCCCTACACCTTC; CDR3: CATSSYDLDRTPYTF
J: TRBJ2-7; D: -; length: 15; size: -; V: TRBV7-8; DNA: TGTGCCAGCAGCTGGGCGACGGACTCAGCCTACGAGCAGTACTTC; CDR3: CASSWATDSAYEQYF
J: TRBJ2-2; D: -; length: 13; size: -; V: TRBV7-7; DNA: TGTGCTAGCAGCTTAGGTATTACTGGGGAGCTGTTTTTT; CDR3: CASSLGITGELFF
J: TRBJ2-6; D: -; length: 14; size: -; V: TRBV6-1; DNA: TGTGCCAGCAGGGGTTCGGGTGGGGCCAACGGCCTGACTTTC; CDR3: CASRGSGGANGLTF
J: TRBJ2-5; D: -; length: 15; size: -; V: TRBV7-2; DNA: TGTGCCAGCAGCTCACCAGCGGGCCCCCCCGAGACCCAGTACTTC; CDR3: CASSSPAGPPETQYF
J: TRBJ2-3; D: TRBD2; length: 16; size: -; V: TRBV18; DNA: TGTGCCAGCTCAGTAGGACTAGCGGACCGCACAGATACGCAGTATTTT; CDR3: CASSVGLADRTDTQYF
J: TRBJ2-7; D: -; length: 19; size: -; V: TRBV5-1; DNA: TGCGCCAGCAGCCTACTACCAGCGGACAGGACTAAGAATTCCTACGAGCAGTACTTC; CDR3: CASSLLPADRTKNSYEQYF